This TCR beta chain comes out of a study of shared clonotypes between healthy human individuals. Scientists sequenced DNA from unsorted PBMC on ten immunoSEQ deep assay plates. Original analysis: As immunoSEQ supplied junction-only sequences (without quality scores), filtering differed. The protocol was immunoSEQ multiplex PCR, while the TCRdb copy is restricted to in-frame clones and leaves out a portion. The DNA was the basis for D and trimming; V, J and clone size are from that table. The sample includes some 490,000 clones, approximately 80% of them seen just once. This CDR3 is built from 15 residues. Losses at the gene ends were 5 bases for V and 1 base for J; bases not matched to a gene: 7. CDR1 MDHEN and CDR2 SYDVKM come from the germline V gene. This clone has only a few counts.

The sequence was collected from a woman in her 40s in good health. Some clones in this sample may be carry-over from other donors' samples. V is TRBV28 and J is TRBJ1-1; 7 positions match TRBD1. Sequenced input: PBMCs. The CDR3 loop is CASSGDREENTEAFF. DNA for the CDR3: TGTGCCAGCAGTGGTGACAGGGAGGAGAACACTGAAGCTTTCTTT.